This entry features one TCR beta chain sequence. Its antigen remains unidentified. This specimen belongs to a study of a mutant IDH1 vaccine in newly diagnosed glioma. In the study overall: Among treated patients, roughly 60% were male and around 40% female, and mean age was 40.4 years. Therapy received beforehand was radiotherapy, temozolomide, or both, with most patients given both. Broader study findings: Altogether, around 95% of patients exhibited vaccine-induced immune responses.

Data came from immunoSEQ multiplex PCR; TCRdb stores just in-frame clones and leaves some out. The sample includes 25,000 to 35,000 clones, more than 65% seen only once; the top ten take around 20%. Time point given: baseline, week 1 (first vaccination visit). The treatment: pre-vaccination baseline after standard-of-care therapy. This sequence was found in a man younger than 40 with glioma. Sequencing used PBMCs, obtained from a glioma patient treated with radiotherapy, temozolomide or both.

CDR3 sequence (DNA): TGCGCCAGCAGCCAAGAAACAGGCCCCTTACGACCCCTCCACTTT. Residues: CASSQETGPLRPLHF. This chain joins TRBV4-1 and TRBJ1-6; tentatively, D is TRBD1 (5 bases). Germline lookup yields CDR1 MGHRA and CDR2 YSYEKL. The CDR3 has 15 amino acids. Trimming shortened V by 0 bases and J by 12 bases, and 15 bases separated the two germline ends.